The 14 T cell receptor beta chains listed next were all sequenced from one sample in a study of synovial regulatory T cells in juvenile arthritis. Produced via immunoSEQ multiplex PCR; TCRdb's table is partial and in-frame only. Its listing shows about 9,500 clones. The material sequenced was Treg cells from blood. Subset here: remaining (HLA-DR-negative) circulating blood Treg cells. The origin of the receptors is a donor between 2 and 29 years old with juvenile idiopathic arthritis.

The chain has TRBV20-1 and TRBJ1-2. This CDR3 spans 11 amino acids. No DNA accompanies this entry. From germline, CDR1 is DFQATT and CDR2 SNEGSKA (reference sequence). The CDR3 reads CSARDWYGYTF.

The chain uses TRBV12-5 and TRBJ2-3; there is no DNA to check the TCRdb D call of TRBD1. This CDR3 comprises 16 residues. DNA was not recorded. Germline values: CDR1 LGHNT, CDR2 FRNRAP. CDR3 residues: CASGWTGEVRADTQYF.

V usage is TRBV27 and J usage is TRBJ2-2. Per germline, CDR1 MNHEY and CDR2 SMNVEV (reference sequence). The CDR3 runs 16 residues. The coding DNA is unavailable. CDR3 loop: CATKRPGPLNTGELFF.

The chain uses TRBV18 and TRBJ2-7; TCRdb names TRBD2, which stays unverified in the absence of DNA. This CDR3 is built from 15 residues. The record lacks a DNA sequence. CDR1 is KGHSH, CDR2 LQKENI, per germline. CDR3 region: CASSPGLATSYEQYF.

This CDR3 is CAGAQRQAYNEQFF. The rearrangement joins TRBV30 to TRBJ2-1. CDR1 GTSNPN and CDR2 SVGIG come from the germline V gene (reference sequence). This CDR3 spans 14 amino acids. No nucleotide data were recorded.

The chain recombines TRBV30 with TRBJ1-5; no DNA is available, so the TRBD1 call from TCRdb remains unchecked. The CDR3 loop spans 13 amino acids. No DNA is listed. Germline CDR1 is GTSNPN and CDR2 is SVGIG (reference sequence). CDR3 loop: CAWSGGPAQPQHF.

The chain uses TRBV10-2 and TRBJ1-5; checking the TCRdb D call of TRBD1 is not possible without DNA. The CDR3 is 14 amino acids. The entry carries no DNA sequence. Germline V gene data show CDR1 as WSHSY and CDR2 as SAAADI. CDR3: CASSVLLASQPQHF.

V usage is TRBV7-2 and J usage is TRBJ2-1; the D gene TCRdb calls, TRBD2, cannot be checked with no DNA. Germline values: CDR1 SGHTA, CDR2 FQGNSA. This CDR3 region has 17 residues. No DNA is recorded. CDR3 region: CASRNMLAESSYNEQFF. Full variable domain (remainder filled in from reference TRBV7-2 and TRBJ2-1): GAGVSQSPSNKVTEKGKDVELRCDPISGHTALYWYRQSLGQGLEFLIYFQGNSAPDKSGLPSDRFSAERTGGSVSTLTIQRTQQEDSAVYLCASRNMLAESSYNEQFFGPGTRLTVL.

The gene calls are TRBV9 and TRBJ2-1; TCRdb reports TRBD2, a call that lacks DNA to check it against. Germline CDR1 and CDR2: SGDLS and YYNGEE. The CDR3 totals 13 residues. DNA is not recorded here. The CDR3 protein is CASSPRLYNEQFF.

This chain uses TRBV19 with TRBJ1-1. The CDR3 covers 14 residues. DNA for this receptor is not on file. Germline V gives CDR1 LNHDA, CDR2 SQIVND (reference sequence). The CDR3 protein is CASSISLPNTEAFF.

The rearrangement joins TRBV7-2 to TRBJ2-5; TCRdb's assignment of TRBD1 cannot be checked, as there is no DNA. Per germline, CDR1 SGHTA and CDR2 FQGNSA. The CDR3 has 16 amino acids. The nucleotide record is missing. The CDR3 sequence is CASSLPLGLRMGTQYF.

The chain recombines TRBV4-3 with TRBJ1-6. The CDR3 totals 16 residues. The nucleotide record is missing. Germline loops: CDR1 LGHNA, CDR2 YSLEER. CDR3 sequence reads: CASSQVRGARGSPLHF.

J is TRBJ1-1 and V is TRBV5-1; the D call from TCRdb, TRBD1, cannot be confirmed without DNA. The germline CDR1 and CDR2 sequences are SGHRS and YFSETQ. This CDR3 is 14 amino acids long. DNA was not recorded. The CDR3 loop is CASGMGQKNTEAFF.

This chain uses TRBV5-6 with TRBJ2-5; TCRdb outputs TRBD2, but without DNA this stays unchecked. The germline CDR1 and CDR2 sequences are SGHDT and YYEEEE. CDR3 length equals 15 residues. DNA for this receptor is not on file. This chain's CDR3 is CASSLVAVIQETQYF.